Below, 13 T cell receptor beta chains from the same sample are listed, as sequenced in a study of regulatory T cells in long-lasting Graves disease. Time point in this sample: persistent/refractory GD, antithyroid drugs over 5 years with positive TRAb. Making the TCR library involved RNA that had been extracted from PBMCs. Relying on iRepertoire HTBI primers and Arm-PCR of CDR3 regions, the team built TCR beta libraries. One entry per CDR3 protein results from TCRdb running MiXCR on the multiplex PCR reads. The table records some 440,000 distinct CDR3 sequences, around 21% of them present only once. The starting material was peripheral blood mononuclear cells (PBMCs), obtained when the disease was refractory, from a patient treated with antithyroid drugs. The receptor set was obtained from a female donor with Graves disease.

This clonotype occurred a few times. The chain recombines TRBV5-4 with TRBJ1-5, with D unclear. V dropped 0 bases and J dropped 16 bases, with 14 bases sitting between them. Per germline, CDR1 SGHNT and CDR2 YYREEE (reference sequence). The CDR3 has 12 amino acids. Here the CDR3 DNA reads TGTGCCAGCAGCTTGGGGTCAGGTCTCCAACATTTT. This gives the protein CASSLGSGLQHF.

This clonotype was observed many times. The gene calls are TRBV28 and TRBJ2-5; D remains ambiguous. This CDR3 contains 14 residues. CDR1 is MDHEN, CDR2 SYDVKM, per germline. Trimming took 2 bases from V and 5 from J, leaving 12 bases between them. The DNA for the CDR3 is TGTGCCAGCAGTTTAAATTCTCTCAAGGAGACCCAGTACTTC. As protein: CASSLNSLKETQYF. Drawing the rest from reference TRBV28 and TRBJ2-5, the complete variable domain is DVKVTQSSRYLVKRTGEKVFLECVQDMDHENMFWYRQDPGLGLRLIYFSYDVKMKEKGDIPEGYSVSREKKERFSLILESASTNQTSMYLCASSLNSLKETQYFGPGTRLLVL.

This clonotype turned up a few times. J is TRBJ2-7 and V is TRBV6-1; D is possibly TRBD1 or TRBD2 (6 bases each). The CDR3 has 18 residues. Germline V gene data show CDR1 as MNHNS and CDR2 as SASEGT. V was clipped by 5 bases and J by 3 bases, with 26 bases between them. This CDR3 reads CASSTGGSSLGLVYEQYF. CDR3 nucleotides: TGTGCCAGCAGTACCGGGGGCAGTTCCCTGGGTTTAGTCTACGAGCAGTACTTC.

This clonotype was detected a few times. The gene calls are TRBV29-1 and TRBJ1-1; unclear D gene. V lost 5 bases to trimming and J lost 4 bases, with 8 bases between them. Germline V gives CDR1 SQVTM, CDR2 ANQGSEA. There are 11 residues in the CDR3. The chain's CDR3 is CSVPGPTEAFF. The DNA for the CDR3 is TGCAGCGTTCCAGGTCCCACTGAAGCTTTCTTT.

This clonotype was detected a few times. V is TRBV5-8 and J is TRBJ1-5; D might be TRBD1 (6 bases). Germline V gene sequence: CDR1 SGHTS, CDR2 YDEGEE. V was cut by 4 bases and J by 6 bases, with 11 bases left in between. CDR3 length: 13 residues. CDR3 loop: CASSPRGSQPQHF. The CDR3 coding sequence is TGTGCCAGCAGCCCCAGGGGTAGTCAGCCCCAGCATTTT. Combining the CDR3 with reference TRBV5-8 and TRBJ1-5 gives the whole variable domain EAGVTQSPTHLIKTRGQQATLRCSPISGHTSVYWYQQALGLGLQFLLWYDEGEERNRGNFPPRFSGRQFPNYSSELNVNALELEDSALYLCASSPRGSQPQHFGDGTRLSIL.

This clonotype was picked up many times. The chain uses TRBV2 and TRBJ1-4; D not resolved. The germline CDR1 and CDR2 sequences are SNHLY and FYNNEI. V was trimmed by 7 bases and J by 7 bases, leaving 19 bases between them. The CDR3 extends over 15 amino acids. As DNA, the CDR3 is TGTGCCAGCATACGAAGGGCCCTTCGGAGTGAAAAACTGTTTTTT. Its translation: CASIRRALRSEKLFF.

The V gene is TRBV4-3, the J gene TRBJ2-2, with unresolved D. From germline, CDR1 is LGHNA and CDR2 YSLEER. With 0 bases removed from V and 7 bases from J, the gap between germline ends came to 12 bases. This CDR3 has 15 residues. The CDR3 DNA sequence: TGCGCCAGCAGCCAAGAGGGGATGAATGACGGGGAGCTGTTTTTT. Its translation: CASSQEGMNDGELFF.

This clonotype was recorded many times. This chain uses TRBV28 with TRBJ2-2, with 7 bases lining up with TRBD1. The germline V gene has CDR1 MDHEN and CDR2 SYDVKM. This CDR3 spans 16 amino acids. V lost 5 bases, J lost 1 base, and 7 bases stayed unmatched. CDR3 sequence reads: CASSPADRLNTGELFF. CDR3 DNA: TGTGCCAGCAGTCCAGCGGACAGGTTGAACACCGGGGAGCTGTTTTTT.

This rearrangement joins TRBV30 to TRBJ2-7, with 8 nucleotides matching TRBD1. The CDR3 consists of 13 residues. CDR1 is GTSNPN, CDR2 SVGIG, per germline (reference sequence). J gave up 5 bases and V 3 bases, and 6 bases lay outside the gene matches. The CDR3 DNA reads TGTGCCTGGAGATCGGACAGGGCTGACGAGCAGTACTTC. This gives the protein CAWRSDRADEQYF.

Regarding this clonotype: Possible read error: a much larger clone is one base away. The rearrangement links TRBV14 to TRBJ2-5; TRBD1 might be the D (6 bases). The germline gives CDR1 SGHDN, CDR2 FVKESK. The V gene lost 0 bases and the J gene lost 2 bases, with 19 bases spanning the gap. This CDR3 is built from 18 residues. DNA for the CDR3: TGTGCCAGCAGCCAAGATTGCGCCAAGGCAGGGGCGCAAGAGACCCAGTACTTC. Amino acid sequence: CASSQDCAKAGAQETQYF. Using reference TRBV14 and TRBJ2-5 for the parts outside the CDR3, the full variable domain is EAGVTQFPSHSVIEKGQTVTLRCDPISGHDNLYWYRRVMGKEIKFLLHFVKESKQDESGMPNNRFLAERTGGTYSTLKVQPAELEDSGVYFCASSQDCAKAGAQETQYFGPGTRLLVL.

The table lists this clonotype with a few counts. The V call is TRBV12-3 or TRBV12-4, the J call TRBJ2-2, with 7 nucleotides matching TRBD2. This CDR3 region has 15 residues. The V gene end was trimmed by 7 bases and the J gene end by 4 bases; junction bases not matched to a gene: 9. CDR3 region: CASTVEGGITGELFF. In DNA form, the CDR3 reads TGTGCCAGCACCGTTGAGGGAGGGATCACCGGGGAGCTGTTTTTT.

This clonotype has at least ten counts. This chain links TRBV6-1 with TRBJ2-7; the match to TRBD1 covers 8 bases. Germline CDR1 is MNHNS and CDR2 is SASEGT. This CDR3 region has 14 residues. Losses at the gene ends were 8 bases for V and 3 bases for J; bases not matched to a gene: 9. The CDR3 DNA sequence: TGTGCCAGCTACGGGGACAGGTCGAGCTACGAGCAGTACTTC. It is translated as CASYGDRSSYEQYF.

By sample fraction, this clonotype is medium-sized. Germline and junction disagree at one end, which may indicate a read error. The rearrangement links TRBV5-5 to TRBJ1-1; D uncertain. CDR3 length: 15 residues. CDR1 SGHKS and CDR2 YYEKEE come from the germline V gene (reference sequence). In DNA, the CDR3 is TGCGCCAGCAGCTTGGTGGGTCCCCCGAACACTGAAGCTTTCTTT. Translating gives CASSLVGPPNTEAFF.